These 18 T cell receptor beta chains were all obtained from the same sample, sequenced in a study of blood T cell repertoires in COVID-19. This table comes from immunoSEQ multiplex PCR, and its TCRdb copy is limited to in-frame clones, with some not included. The sample includes some 310,000 clones, around 90% of them seen just once. Source material: peripheral blood. These receptors were taken from a woman in her 40s with COVID-19, enrolled during active disease.

The rearrangement uses TRBV6-1 and TRBJ1-5; D might be TRBD1 (5 bases). Between the trimmed V and J ends, which lost 2 bases and 2 bases, there was a span of 13 bases. Germline V CDR1 and CDR2: MNHNS, SASEGT. The CDR3 contains 16 residues. The CDR3 loop reads CASSEYRGGGNQPQHF. The CDR3 region has the DNA TGTGCCAGCAGTGAATACCGGGGAGGGGGCAATCAGCCCCAGCATTTT.

J is TRBJ1-5 and V is TRBV30; D is uncertain. V was clipped by 0 bases and J by 6 bases, with 9 bases between them. The CDR3 runs 13 residues. Germline V lookup: CDR1 GTSNPN, CDR2 SVGIG (reference sequence). CDR3 in DNA: TGTGCCTGGAGTGTACAAGTCAGTCAGCCCCAGCATTTT. Translated, it gives CAWSVQVSQPQHF.

The chain joins TRBV5-5 to TRBJ1-1; D is ambiguous. Germline CDR1 reads SGHKS; CDR2 reads YYEKEE (reference sequence). The V gene lost 4 bases and the J gene lost 1 base, with 8 bases spanning the gap. CDR3 length equals 13 residues. DNA of the CDR3: TGTGCCAGCAGCCGGGGTCCGAACACTGAAGCTTTCTTT. Residues: CASSRGPNTEAFF.

The genes are TRBV15 and TRBJ2-1; 9 bases agree with TRBD2. V was pared by 0 bases and J by 0 bases, with 6 bases of the junction left unmatched. The CDR3 extends over 18 amino acids. CDR1 is LNHNV, CDR2 YYDKDF, per germline (reference sequence). CDR3: CATSRDRLAVISYNEQFF. The CDR3, as DNA: TGTGCCACCAGCAGAGATAGACTAGCGGTGATCTCCTACAATGAGCAGTTCTTC.

The chain recombines TRBV7-2 with TRBJ1-1; TRBD1 is a possible D gene (6 bases). The CDR3 runs 15 residues. Germline CDR1 and CDR2: SGHTA and FQGNSA. The V and J ends lost 2 bases and 1 base respectively, with 11 bases between them. The CDR3 sequence: CASSLRGGGNTEAFF. In DNA form, the CDR3 reads TGTGCCAGCAGCTTAAGGGGAGGGGGGAACACTGAAGCTTTCTTT.

The rearrangement uses TRBV7-9 and TRBJ1-1; a possible D gene is TRBD1 (5 bases). V lost 4 bases, J lost 1 base, and 16 bases lay in between. The CDR3 consists of 16 residues. Germline V CDR1 and CDR2: SEHNR, FQNEAQ (reference sequence). CDR3 nucleotide sequence: TGTGCCAGCAGCTCTTATAGTGGGGCGCAGAACACTGAAGCTTTCTTT. Encoded protein: CASSSYSGAQNTEAFF.

The chain joins TRBV27 to TRBJ1-1; TRBD1 might be the D (6 bases). V lost 3 bases to trimming and J lost 1 base, with 18 bases between them. This CDR3 spans 17 amino acids. Germline CDR1 MNHEY, CDR2 SMNVEV (reference sequence). The CDR3 region is CASSFRLPRGTNTEAFF. CDR3 bases: TGTGCCAGCAGTTTCCGGCTTCCTAGGGGGACGAACACTGAAGCTTTCTTT.

The rearrangement joins TRBV20-1 to TRBJ1-1, with D unresolved. V was shortened by 3 bases and J by 5 bases, with 7 bases between the two germline ends. CDR3 size: 11 residues. Per the germline V gene, CDR1 is DFQATT and CDR2 is SNEGSKA (reference sequence). The CDR3 spells CSARPQTEAFF. CDR3 coding DNA: TGCAGTGCTAGGCCCCAGACTGAAGCTTTCTTT.

This chain links TRBV6-5 with TRBJ2-5; 7 bases fit TRBD2. Germline V gene lookup returns CDR1 MNHEY and CDR2 SVGAGI. After removal of 7 bases from V and 5 bases from J, the junction contained 7 bases not matched to a gene. The CDR3 is 13 residues long. CDR3 sequence (DNA): TGTGCCAGCACCGACCGGGGGGTCGAGACCCAGTACTTC. Amino acid sequence: CASTDRGVETQYF.

V and J are TRBV7-8 and TRBJ2-2, with 10 bases aligning to TRBD2. The CDR3 is made up of 17 amino acids. Germline CDR1 and CDR2: SGHVS and FQNEAQ. V was pared by 0 bases and J by 5 bases, with 6 bases of the junction left unmatched. The CDR3 reads CASSLASSGRVTGELFF. CDR3 bases: TGTGCCAGCAGCTTAGCGAGCAGCGGGAGGGTGACCGGGGAGCTGTTTTTT.

The sample holds one count of this clone. The gene calls are TRBV19 and TRBJ2-1; TRBD2 might be the D (5 bases). This CDR3 comprises 15 residues. The germline V gene has CDR1 LNHDA and CDR2 SQIVND (reference sequence). V lost 4 bases and J 1 base, leaving 11 bases between the germline ends. The CDR3 region has the DNA TGTGCCAGTAGTAAGACTATCCTTTCCTACAATGAGCAGTTCTTC. Its protein is CASSKTILSYNEQFF.

The chain recombines TRBV12-3 or TRBV12-4 with TRBJ1-3; the D gene is possibly TRBD1 (5 bases). This CDR3 contains 13 residues. V was cut by 11 bases and J by 2 bases, with 13 bases left in between. The DNA for the CDR3 is TGTGCCTGGGGGGAGGGCACTGGAAACACCATATATTTT. This codes for CAWGEGTGNTIYF.

This chain connects TRBV6-6 to TRBJ1-4; no clear D. The ends were cut back, 6 bases at V and 2 bases at J, with 16 bases in the middle. Germline V CDR1 and CDR2: MNHNY, SVGAGI (reference sequence). The CDR3 totals 16 residues. CDR3 in DNA: TGTGCCAGCAGGTTACAACTGGGCTGGACTAATGAAAAACTGTTTTTT. It is translated as CASRLQLGWTNEKLFF.

The rearrangement links TRBV29-1 to TRBJ2-1; D perhaps matches TRBD1 (5 bases). This CDR3 region has 14 residues. Looked up from germline, CDR1 is SQVTM and CDR2 is ANQGSEA. V was trimmed by 7 bases and J by 0 bases, leaving 13 bases between them. CDR3 protein: CSAIRGHSYNEQFF. The CDR3 nucleotides read TGCAGCGCCATAAGGGGCCACTCCTACAATGAGCAGTTCTTC.

The chain couples TRBV12-3 or TRBV12-4 to TRBJ1-2; D is unresolved. This CDR3 is 13 amino acids long. The germline V and J ends were trimmed by 0 bases and 8 bases, with 10 bases remaining between them. The CDR3 DNA sequence: TGTGCCAGCAGTTTAGCACGCTCTGAGGGCTACACCTTC. It yields the protein CASSLARSEGYTF.

The chain employs TRBV7-8 and TRBJ1-1; perhaps TRBD1 as D (6 bases). The germline V and J ends were trimmed by 1 base and 2 bases, with 14 bases remaining between them. This CDR3 has 16 residues. CDR1 and CDR2 from the germline V gene are SGHVS and FQNEAQ. The CDR3 DNA follows: TGTGCCAGCAGCTTAGAAAGACAGGAGGTAAACACTGAAGCTTTCTTT. Protein product: CASSLERQEVNTEAFF.

This chain connects TRBV7-9 to TRBJ2-1; D is unresolved. With 3 bases removed from V and 6 bases from J, the gap between germline ends came to 15 bases. This CDR3 has 15 residues. Germline lookup yields CDR1 SEHNR and CDR2 FQNEAQ (reference sequence). The CDR3 nucleotides read TGTGCCAGCAGCTTGGCAGCCCTAGAACTCAATGAGCAGTTCTTC. The encoded protein is CASSLAALELNEQFF.

This clone was observed a handful of times. This chain connects TRBV30 to TRBJ1-4; weak D call: TRBD1 (5 bases). CDR1 is GTSNPN and CDR2 is SVGIG in the germline V gene (reference sequence). This CDR3 is 15 amino acids long. The ends were cut back, 2 bases at V and 8 bases at J, with 18 bases in the middle. In DNA form, the CDR3 reads TGTGCCTGGAGTATGAGCAGGGCTCAAGGGGAAAAACTGTTTTTT. Protein: CAWSMSRAQGEKLFF.